Below are 10 T cell receptor beta chains sequenced from a single sample in a study of T cells in tumors and immune-related adverse events. Clones were sequenced by immunoSEQ multiplex PCR, and TCRdb holds only the in-frame ones, with some missing. Counted here are more than 10,000 clones, roughly 90% occurring once; the ten biggest clones make up around 1.6%. This specimen consisted of lymph node tissue, obtained from a patient treated with anti-PD-1 therapy. The receptor source for this set is a female donor with metastatic renal cell carcinoma.

J is TRBJ2-5 and V is TRBV6-4; D unclear. Trimming removed 6 bases from V and 3 bases from J, with 5 bases in between. Germline lookup yields CDR1 MRHNA and CDR2 SNTAGT. This CDR3 is 11 amino acids long. The CDR3 sequence is CASRREETQYF. CDR3 nucleotides: TGTGCCAGCAGAAGAGAAGAGACCCAGTACTTC.

CDR3 nucleotides: TGTGCCAGCAGTTACACCGACGCCAGCCCTGGAAACACCATATATTTT. Protein: CASSYTDASPGNTIYF. The rearrangement joins TRBV6-5 to TRBJ1-3; D gene unclear. CDR3 length equals 16 residues. With 2 bases removed from V and 2 bases from J, the gap between germline ends came to 13 bases. CDR1 is MNHEY, CDR2 SVGAGI, per germline.

The chain carries TRBV6-6 and TRBJ1-3; unclear D gene. The CDR3 is 16 residues long. The V and J ends lost 1 base and 0 bases respectively, with 10 bases between them. Germline values: CDR1 MNHNY, CDR2 SVGAGI (reference sequence). The CDR3 region has the DNA TGTGCCAGCAGTTACTTACCAGGCGTCTCTGGAAACACCATATATTTT. This gives the protein CASSYLPGVSGNTIYF.

The chain uses TRBV6-1 and TRBJ1-1, with 8 bases aligning to TRBD1. CDR3 length: 15 residues. V was clipped by 4 bases and J by 1 base; unmatched bases: 5. CDR1 and CDR2 from the germline V gene are MNHNS and SASEGT. CDR3 residues: CASSGPGTGNTEAFF. CDR3 sequence (DNA): TGTGCCAGCAGTGGTCCCGGGACAGGGAACACTGAAGCTTTCTTT.

The gene calls are TRBV20-1 and TRBJ2-1; D is undetermined. Germline-derived CDR1 and CDR2 are DFQATT and SNEGSKA (reference sequence). Trimming left V 2 bases short and J 6 bases short, with 5 bases between. The CDR3 sequence is 11 residues long. CDR3 nucleotide sequence: TGCAGTGCTAGAAAGGTCAATGAGCAGTTCTTC. Protein: CSARKVNEQFF.

This rearrangement joins TRBV6-6 to TRBJ1-1, with unresolved D. The germline CDR1 and CDR2 sequences are MNHNY and SVGAGI (reference sequence). The CDR3 sequence is 14 residues long. V shed 2 bases and J shed 0 bases, with 7 bases lying between them. CDR3 residues: CASSYGFLNTEAFF. In DNA form, the CDR3 reads TGTGCCAGCAGTTACGGTTTTTTGAACACTGAAGCTTTCTTT.

In its sample, this clone was seen once. CDR3 loop: CASSRDTDRRYYNEQFF. Written as DNA, the CDR3 is TGTGCCAGCAGCCGAGACACGGACAGGCGATACTACAATGAGCAGTTCTTC. The J gene is TRBJ2-1, the V gene TRBV4-2; 7 bases are a match to TRBD1. CDR1 is LGHNA and CDR2 is YNFKEQ in the germline V gene. The CDR3 length is 17 residues. The V segment lost 4 bases and the J segment 3 bases; nucleotides outside the gene matches: 12.

J is TRBJ1-3 and V is TRBV20-1; tentative D call: TRBD1 (5 bases). V gave up 4 bases and J gave up 7 bases, with 8 bases separating them. The CDR3 contains 11 residues. Germline V gene sequence: CDR1 DFQATT, CDR2 SNEGSKA (reference sequence). The CDR3 loop is CSANGDNTIYF. The CDR3 DNA reads as TGCAGTGCTAATGGGGACAACACCATATATTTT.

Here the CDR3 DNA reads TGTGCCAGCAGCCCAGGGGGCGGCACCTACAATGAGCAGTTCTTC. Translated: CASSPGGGTYNEQFF. The gene calls are TRBV7-2 and TRBJ2-1, with TRBD1 matching over 8 bases. From germline, CDR1 is SGHTA and CDR2 FQGNSA. The ends lost 5 bases at V and 2 bases at J; junction bases unmatched: 5. This CDR3 has 15 amino acids.

The chain uses TRBV27 and TRBJ1-5, with 7 nucleotides matching TRBD1. With V trimmed by 6 bases and J by 5 bases, 4 bases remained unmatched. The CDR3 spans 13 residues. Germline CDR1 and CDR2: MNHEY and SMNVEV (reference sequence). CDR3 DNA: TGTGCCAGCAGGAGGGACAGTTATCAGCCCCAGCATTTT. Amino acids: CASRRDSYQPQHF.